One and the same sample provided the 29 T cell receptor beta chains below, sequenced in a study of graft-versus-host responses after intestinal transplantation. Profiled with immunoSEQ multiplex PCR; TCRdb holds only in-frame clones, not every one. The sample holds about 89,000 clones; roughly 91% are singletons and the top ten take roughly 2%. The antigens of these receptors remain unknown. This specimen consisted of unstimulated CD8+ T cells sorted from spleen or lymph node cells, obtained before intestinal transplant. Receptors were obtained from a human donor who received an intestinal transplant.

This chain joins TRBV30 and TRBJ1-5; D not resolved. V lost 5 bases and J 0 bases, leaving 14 bases between the germline ends. CDR1 and CDR2 (germline): GTSNPN, SVGIG (reference sequence). This CDR3 spans 15 amino acids. The CDR3 region is CAWSAVGSSNQPQHF. CDR3 coding DNA: TGTGCCTGGTCGGCAGTCGGGTCTAGCAATCAGCCCCAGCATTTT.

This rearrangement joins TRBV27 to TRBJ2-2; TRBD2 matches 8 bases. The CDR3 sequence is 13 residues long. Germline lookup yields CDR1 MNHEY and CDR2 SMNVEV (reference sequence). V was pared by 8 bases and J by 6 bases, with 5 bases of the junction left unmatched. The CDR3 region has the DNA TGTGCCAGCTCCCCGGGAGGGTCCGGGGAGCTGTTTTTT. This codes for CASSPGGSGELFF.

The V and J genes are TRBV29-1 and TRBJ1-5; tentatively, D is TRBD1 (6 bases). Trimming took off 0 bases at V and 4 bases at J, with 7 bases between the two ends. Germline V gives CDR1 SQVTM, CDR2 ANQGSEA. This CDR3 is built from 13 residues. CDR3 DNA: TGCAGCGTTGAAGAAGGACAGAATCAGCCCCAGCATTTT. Translated, it gives CSVEEGQNQPQHF.

The V and J genes are TRBV4-3 and TRBJ2-7, with D unresolved. Germline-derived CDR1 and CDR2 are LGHNA and YSLEER. V lost 0 bases and J lost 1, with 13 bases in between. This CDR3 has 16 residues. CDR3 protein: CASSQDPRGSSYEQYF. The CDR3 nucleotides are TGCGCCAGCAGCCAAGATCCGAGAGGCAGTTCCTACGAGCAGTACTTC.

The chain joins TRBV9 to TRBJ2-7, with TRBD2 identical over 9 bases. The CDR3 length is 16 residues. CDR1 and CDR2 (germline): SGDLS, YYNGEE. J gave up 2 bases and V 0 bases, and 6 bases lay outside the gene matches. The CDR3 bases are TGTGCCAGCAGCGTAGGAGGGCTAGCGGGGACCTACGAGCAGTACTTC. Its translation: CASSVGGLAGTYEQYF.

The chain has TRBV5-1 and TRBJ2-5, with 7 bases lining up with TRBD2. This CDR3 is 14 amino acids long. Germline assignment: CDR1 SGHRS and CDR2 YFSETQ. V lost 2 bases and J lost 3; bases outside the gene matches: 4. CDR3 nucleotides: TGCGCCAGCAGCTTACGGACTAGGGAAGAGACCCAGTACTTC. Residues: CASSLRTREETQYF. Complete variable domain (other parts from reference TRBV5-1 and TRBJ2-5): KAGVTQTPRYLIKTRGQQVTLSCSPISGHRSVSWYQQTPGQGLQFLFEYFSETQRNKGNFPGRFSGRQFSNSRSEMNVSTLELGDSALYLCASSLRTREETQYFGPGTRLLVL.

This chain uses TRBV4-1 with TRBJ1-1; no clear D. The ends were cut back, 4 bases at V and 3 bases at J, with 9 bases in the middle. CDR3 length: 13 residues. Germline V gene data show CDR1 as MGHRA and CDR2 as YSYEKL. The CDR3 loop is CASSPMGDTEAFF. CDR3 bases: TGCGCCAGCAGCCCGATGGGAGACACTGAAGCTTTCTTT.

This chain connects TRBV19 to TRBJ1-5; possibly TRBD1 for D (5 bases). Germline V gives CDR1 LNHDA, CDR2 SQIVND (reference sequence). Trimming removed 1 base from V and 4 bases from J, with 23 bases in between. There are 19 residues in the CDR3. CDR3 bases: TGTGCCAGTAGTATAGTTTTGCCAGGGCGGTTGATCGGTAATCAGCCCCAGCATTTT. Protein product: CASSIVLPGRLIGNQPQHF.

The genes are TRBV6-6 and TRBJ2-5, with D possibly TRBD1 on 5 matching bases. Looked up from germline, CDR1 is MNHNY and CDR2 is SVGAGI (reference sequence). The V end lost 5 bases, the J end lost 2 bases, and 9 bases lay between the germline ends. The CDR3 is 13 residues long. CDR3 nucleotides: TGTGCCAGCAGTCGACAGTTTCAAGAGACCCAGTACTTC. It translates to CASSRQFQETQYF.

The V call is TRBV7-2, the J call TRBJ2-3, with 11 bases matching TRBD2. The CDR3 runs to 18 residues. Germline V gene data show CDR1 as SGHTA and CDR2 as FQGNSA. V shed 5 bases, J shed 6 bases, and the junction held 16 bases outside the gene matches. Here the CDR3 DNA reads TGTGCCAGCAGCAGGGAGATGGCTAGCGGGGGGCCGGGGGATACGCAGTATTTT. Its translation: CASSREMASGGPGDTQYF. Full variable domain (outside the CDR3, taken from reference TRBV7-2 and TRBJ2-3): GAGVSQSPSNKVTEKGKDVELRCDPISGHTALYWYRQSLGQGLEFLIYFQGNSAPDKSGLPSDRFSAERTGGSVSTLTIQRTQQEDSAVYLCASSREMASGGPGDTQYFGPGTRLTVL.

In DNA, the CDR3 is TGCGCCAGCAGCCAAGATAACGGAGGACCGAACACTGAAGCTTTCTTT. Amino acids: CASSQDNGGPNTEAFF. This chain uses TRBV4-3 with TRBJ1-1; unclear D gene. Germline CDR1 is LGHNA and CDR2 is YSLEER. This CDR3 contains 16 residues. Trimming removed 0 bases from V and 1 base from J, with 12 bases in between.

CDR3 DNA sequence: TGCGCCAGCAGCCAAGATGCTAGCGGGGGGAGAGATACGCAGTATTTT. Its translation is CASSQDASGGRDTQYF. This chain uses TRBV4-3 with TRBJ2-3, with 11 bases that match TRBD2. The CDR3 spans 16 residues. In germline, CDR1 is LGHNA, CDR2 YSLEER. The V and J ends lost 0 bases and 5 bases, in that order; junction bases with no gene match: 4.

The rearrangement links TRBV4-3 to TRBJ1-1; maybe TRBD1 (5 bases). CDR1 and CDR2 (germline): LGHNA, YSLEER. V was trimmed by 0 bases and J by 0 bases, leaving 11 bases between them. This CDR3 spans 16 amino acids. This chain's CDR3 is CASSQDRAQVNTEAFF. CDR3 bases: TGCGCCAGCAGCCAAGATCGAGCACAGGTGAACACTGAAGCTTTCTTT.

The V call is TRBV4-3, the J call TRBJ2-7, with 7 nucleotides matching TRBD1. With V trimmed by 6 bases and J by 2 bases, 10 bases remained unmatched. Looked up from germline, CDR1 is LGHNA and CDR2 is YSLEER. The CDR3 is 15 amino acids. The CDR3 sequence is CASSPDRAGPYEQYF. CDR3 bases: TGCGCCAGCAGTCCCGACAGGGCAGGGCCCTACGAGCAGTACTTC.

This chain joins TRBV4-3 and TRBJ2-7; D unclear. With 1 base removed from V and 1 base from J, the gap between germline ends came to 11 bases. This CDR3 is 15 amino acids long. Germline loops: CDR1 LGHNA, CDR2 YSLEER. CDR3 region: CASSQGSSPSYEQYF. In nucleotides, the CDR3 is TGCGCCAGCAGCCAAGGTAGTTCGCCTTCCTACGAGCAGTACTTC.

The rearrangement links TRBV9 to TRBJ2-3; 7 bases fit TRBD2. The V segment lost 3 bases and the J segment 0 bases; nucleotides outside the gene matches: 4. The CDR3 covers 15 residues. The V gene's germline CDR1 is SGDLS and CDR2 YYNGEE. The CDR3, as DNA: TGTGCCAGCAGCGCGACAGCGGGGAGCACAGATACGCAGTATTTT. It specifies CASSATAGSTDTQYF.

The J gene is TRBJ1-2, the V gene TRBV4-3; the match to TRBD1 covers 9 bases. The CDR3 runs 18 residues. Germline lookup yields CDR1 LGHNA and CDR2 YSLEER. J gave up 0 bases and V 0 bases, and 8 bases lay outside the gene matches. The CDR3 loop reads CASSQEGTGTIANYGYTF. DNA of the CDR3: TGCGCCAGCAGCCAAGAGGGGACAGGGACGATAGCTAACTATGGCTACACCTTC.

This chain connects TRBV7-8 to TRBJ1-2, with 7 bases fitting TRBD1. CDR1 and CDR2 (germline): SGHVS, FQNEAQ. CDR3 size: 13 residues. Germline trimming cut 5 bases from V and 2 bases from J; bases unmatched to any gene: 2. CDR3 sequence (DNA): TGTGCCAGCAGCCAGGGACAGAACTATGGCTACACCTTC. Amino acids: CASSQGQNYGYTF.

The CDR3 here is CASSQDRAAASGYTF. The CDR3 region has the DNA TGCGCCAGCAGCCAAGATCGCGCGGCAGCGAGTGGCTACACCTTC. The V call is TRBV4-3, the J call TRBJ1-2, with no clear D. This CDR3 has 15 amino acids. Germline-derived CDR1 and CDR2 are LGHNA and YSLEER. The V and J ends lost 0 bases and 7 bases respectively, with 15 bases between them.

This chain uses TRBV27 with TRBJ2-7, with D perhaps TRBD2 (6 bases). The germline V gene has CDR1 MNHEY and CDR2 SMNVEV (reference sequence). Trimming shortened V by 6 bases and J by 3 bases, and 12 bases separated the two germline ends. This CDR3 contains 13 residues. In DNA, the CDR3 is TGTGCCAGCAGCCCCCGGGGGAACTACGAGCAGTACTTC. It codes for CASSPRGNYEQYF.

The rearrangement joins TRBV30 to TRBJ1-1; D remains unclear. V lost 1 base and J lost 10, with 10 bases in between. The CDR3 runs to 11 residues. CDR1 GTSNPN and CDR2 SVGIG come from the germline V gene (reference sequence). CDR3 amino acids: CAWSAIDGAFF. For the CDR3, the DNA is TGTGCCTGGAGTGCCATAGATGGAGCTTTCTTT.

The CDR3 loop is CALEGGLGETQYF. The CDR3 DNA is TGTGCCCTAGAAGGGGGATTGGGGGAGACCCAGTACTTC. This chain joins TRBV7-9 and TRBJ2-5, with D possibly being TRBD1 (6 bases). Germline V lookup: CDR1 SEHNR, CDR2 FQNEAQ (reference sequence). V gave up 11 bases and J gave up 5 bases, with 18 bases separating them. The CDR3 covers 13 residues.

The rearrangement joins TRBV4-1 to TRBJ2-7; D unclear. Looked up from germline, CDR1 is MGHRA and CDR2 is YSYEKL. The CDR3 runs to 13 residues. The V gene lost 4 bases and the J gene lost 6 bases, with 13 bases spanning the gap. The CDR3 sequence: CASSPLGSGEQYF. CDR3 nucleotides: TGCGCCAGCAGCCCCCTTGGCAGTGGCGAGCAGTACTTC.

The V and J genes are TRBV6-5 and TRBJ2-7; 8 bases fit TRBD1. The V segment lost 4 bases and the J segment 4 bases; nucleotides outside the gene matches: 6. Germline values: CDR1 MNHEY, CDR2 SVGAGI. The CDR3 loop spans 14 amino acids. CDR3 in DNA: TGTGCCAGCAGTTTAGGACAGGGCACATACGAGCAGTACTTC. Its protein is CASSLGQGTYEQYF.

In DNA, the CDR3 is TGTGCCAGCAGCCCGGAGCCCCAGGGGTCCAACTATGGCTACACCTTC. This codes for CASSPEPQGSNYGYTF. This rearrangement joins TRBV5-6 to TRBJ1-2; D is possibly TRBD1 (6 bases). The CDR3 has 16 amino acids. V lost 4 bases to trimming and J lost 2 bases, with 18 bases between them. CDR1 SGHDT and CDR2 YYEEEE come from the germline V gene.

In this sample, this clone turned up a few times. This CDR3 is also generated by other DNA sequences in the sample. J is TRBJ1-5 and V is TRBV4-3; TRBD1 matches 9 bases. Germline values: CDR1 LGHNA, CDR2 YSLEER. Trimming removed 1 base from V and 4 bases from J; junction bases left unmatched: 2. CDR3 length equals 15 residues. CDR3 DNA sequence: TGCGCCAGCAGCCAAGGGACAGGGGTGAATCAGCCCCAGCATTTT. As protein: CASSQGTGVNQPQHF.

The chain joins TRBV29-1 to TRBJ2-3, with D unresolved. The germline CDR1 and CDR2 sequences are SQVTM and ANQGSEA. V gave up 7 bases and J gave up 7 bases, with 15 bases separating them. The CDR3 is made up of 12 amino acids. The CDR3 DNA sequence: TGCAGCGGGCTGGGCCTCGAGAATACGCAGTATTTT. As protein: CSGLGLENTQYF.

The chain is built from TRBV29-1 and TRBJ2-3, with 8 bases aligning to TRBD1. V shed 6 bases, J shed 7 bases, and the junction held 9 bases outside the gene matches. Germline-derived CDR1 and CDR2 are SQVTM and ANQGSEA. The CDR3 is made up of 13 amino acids. CDR3 region: CSVEDRVQNTQYF. The CDR3 nucleotides read TGCAGCGTGGAGGACAGGGTACAAAATACGCAGTATTTT.

As to this clone: A junction end diverges from the germline sequence, so it may reflect a read error. Other DNA sequences in the sample encode the same CDR3. The genes are TRBV15 and TRBJ2-7; D call uncertain. Germline values: CDR1 LNHNV, CDR2 YYDKDF (reference sequence). The CDR3 runs to 15 residues. The CDR3 coding sequence is TGCGCCACCAGCAGAGAACCGACTCCTTCCTACGAGCAGTACTTC. It codes for CATSREPTPSYEQYF.